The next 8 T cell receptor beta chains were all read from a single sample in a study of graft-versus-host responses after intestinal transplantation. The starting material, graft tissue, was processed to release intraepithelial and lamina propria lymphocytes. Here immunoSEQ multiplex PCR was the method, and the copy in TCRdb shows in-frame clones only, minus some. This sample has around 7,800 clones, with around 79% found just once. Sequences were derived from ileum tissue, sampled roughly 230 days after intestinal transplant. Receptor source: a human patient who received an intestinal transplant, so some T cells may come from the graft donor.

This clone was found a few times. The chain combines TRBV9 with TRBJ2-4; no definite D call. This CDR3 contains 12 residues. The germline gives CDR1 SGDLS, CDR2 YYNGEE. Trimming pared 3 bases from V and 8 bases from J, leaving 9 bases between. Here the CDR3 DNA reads TGTGCCAGCAGCGCCAGAGAGGACATTCAGTACTTC. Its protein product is CASSAREDIQYF.

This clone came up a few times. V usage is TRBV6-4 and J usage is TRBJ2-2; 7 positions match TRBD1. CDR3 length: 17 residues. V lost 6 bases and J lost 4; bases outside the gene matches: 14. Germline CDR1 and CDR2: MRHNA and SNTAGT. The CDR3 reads CASRPTNRGGSTGELFF. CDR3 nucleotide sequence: TGTGCCAGCAGACCAACCAACAGGGGTGGGAGCACCGGGGAGCTGTTTTTT.

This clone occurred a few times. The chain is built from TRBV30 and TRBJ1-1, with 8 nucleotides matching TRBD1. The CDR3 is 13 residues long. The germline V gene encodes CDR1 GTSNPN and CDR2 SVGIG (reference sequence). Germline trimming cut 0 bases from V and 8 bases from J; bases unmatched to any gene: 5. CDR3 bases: TGTGCCTGGAGTGTACTTGGGGACAGGGAAGCTTTCTTT. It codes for CAWSVLGDREAFF.

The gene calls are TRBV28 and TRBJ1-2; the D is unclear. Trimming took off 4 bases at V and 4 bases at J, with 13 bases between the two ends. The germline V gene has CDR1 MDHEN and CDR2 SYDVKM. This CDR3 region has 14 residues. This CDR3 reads CASSSGALGYGYTF. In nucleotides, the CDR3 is TGTGCCAGCAGTTCAGGCGCACTAGGCTATGGCTACACCTTC.

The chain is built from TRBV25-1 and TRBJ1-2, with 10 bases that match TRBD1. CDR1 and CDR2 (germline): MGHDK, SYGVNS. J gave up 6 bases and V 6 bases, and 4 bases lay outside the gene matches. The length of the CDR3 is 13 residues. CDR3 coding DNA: TGTGCCAGCAGAACCGGGACAGGGGATGGCTACACCTTC. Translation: CASRTGTGDGYTF.

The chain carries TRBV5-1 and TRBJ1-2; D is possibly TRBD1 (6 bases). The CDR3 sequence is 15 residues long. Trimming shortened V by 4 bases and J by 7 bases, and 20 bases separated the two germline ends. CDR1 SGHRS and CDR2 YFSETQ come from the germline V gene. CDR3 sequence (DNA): TGCGCCAGCAGCCCGGGGTCGCAGGGGATGGGTGGCTACACCTTC. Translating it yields CASSPGSQGMGGYTF.

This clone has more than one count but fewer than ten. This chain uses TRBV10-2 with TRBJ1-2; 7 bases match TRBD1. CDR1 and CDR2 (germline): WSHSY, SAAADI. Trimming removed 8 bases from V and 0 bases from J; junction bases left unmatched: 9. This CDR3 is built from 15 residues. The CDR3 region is CASSGQILANYGYTF. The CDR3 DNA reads TGCGCCAGCTCGGGACAGATCTTAGCTAACTATGGCTACACCTTC.

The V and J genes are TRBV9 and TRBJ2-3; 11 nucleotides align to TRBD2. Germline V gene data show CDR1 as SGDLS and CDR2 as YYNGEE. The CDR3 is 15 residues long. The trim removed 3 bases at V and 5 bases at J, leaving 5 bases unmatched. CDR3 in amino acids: CASSAIAGGRDTQYF. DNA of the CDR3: TGTGCCAGCAGCGCCATAGCGGGGGGGCGAGATACGCAGTATTTT.